Below, 25 T cell receptor beta chains from the same sample are listed, as sequenced in a study of blood T cells in healthy people across ages. For the second PCR, which ran for about 6 to 11 cycles, a sample-barcoded 5' primer and a J-beta primer mix were used. Using its own MiXCR run on the 5' RACE reads, TCRdb lists one record per CDR3 protein. The table lists roughly 800,000 distinct CDR3 sequences, roughly 60% of them singletons. The sample taken for sequencing was blood. The receptors come from a young man in good health.

This clonotype was counted once. The rearrangement links TRBV15 to TRBJ1-2, with 7 bases aligning to TRBD1. Germline loops: CDR1 LNHNV, CDR2 YYDKDF (reference sequence). The CDR3 extends over 16 amino acids. The V and J ends lost 0 bases and 3 bases, in that order; junction bases with no gene match: 7. The DNA of the CDR3 is TGTGCCACCAGCAGAGATCTACAGGGGACCTACTATGGCTACACCTTC. Translated, it gives CATSRDLQGTYYGYTF.

The chain combines TRBV27 with TRBJ1-2, with 7 nucleotides matching TRBD1. J lost 7 bases, V lost 6 bases, and 11 bases had no gene match. The CDR3 is made up of 14 amino acids. Germline-derived CDR1 and CDR2 are MNHEY and SMNVEV (reference sequence). CDR3 protein: CASRSTGDRGGYTF. The CDR3, as DNA: TGTGCCAGCAGATCTACAGGGGATCGTGGTGGCTACACCTTC.

In its sample, this clonotype was seen many times. The V gene is TRBV7-8, the J gene TRBJ2-4; D call uncertain. The germline V and J ends were trimmed by 5 bases and 6 bases, with 8 bases remaining between them. There are 12 residues in the CDR3. Per the germline V gene, CDR1 is SGHVS and CDR2 is FQNEAQ. The CDR3 sequence: CASSTDSNIQYF. CDR3 in DNA: TGTGCCAGCAGCACAGATTCAAACATTCAGTACTTC.

CDR3 region: CASSVGDPANEQYF. CDR3 nucleotides: TGTGCCAGCAGCGTGGGAGATCCCGCTAACGAGCAGTACTTC. The chain carries TRBV9 and TRBJ2-7; maybe TRBD2 (5 bases). Germline V CDR1 and CDR2: SGDLS, YYNGEE. V lost 2 bases to trimming and J lost 5 bases, with 14 bases between them. The CDR3 consists of 14 residues. The whole variable domain, filled in from reference TRBV9 and TRBJ2-7, reads DSGVTQTPKHLITATGQRVTLRCSPRSGDLSVYWYQQSLDQGLQFLIQYYNGEERAKGNILERFSAQQFPDLHSELNLSSLELGDSALYFCASSVGDPANEQYFGPGTRLTVT.

This rearrangement joins TRBV18 to TRBJ1-1; possible D gene TRBD1, 6 bases. Germline values: CDR1 KGHSH, CDR2 LQKENI. V was clipped by 8 bases and J by 11 bases, with 18 bases between them. The CDR3 has 12 amino acids. This CDR3 reads CASAEAGATAFF. The CDR3 DNA sequence: TGTGCCAGCGCAGAAGCGGGGGCTACGGCTTTCTTT. Full variable domain (outside the CDR3, taken from reference TRBV18 and TRBJ1-1): NAGVMQNPRHLVRRRGQEARLRCSPMKGHSHVYWYRQLPEEGLKFMVYLQKENIIDESGMPKERFSAEFPKEGPSILRIQQVVRGDSAAYFCASAEAGATAFFGQGTRLTVV.

The chain has TRBV7-2 and TRBJ2-1; D perhaps matches TRBD2 (6 bases). V was clipped by 5 bases and J by 0 bases, with 11 bases between them. The germline gives CDR1 SGHTA, CDR2 FQGNSA. CDR3 length: 15 residues. The CDR3 sequence: CASSISGSSYNEQFF. The CDR3 region has the DNA TGTGCCAGCAGCATTAGCGGTAGCTCCTACAATGAGCAGTTCTTC.

This clonotype was detected only once. The junction departs from germline at one end; a sequencing error may be responsible. The J gene is TRBJ2-1, the V gene TRBV30; D uncertain. Germline CDR1 and CDR2: GTSNPN and SVGIG (reference sequence). The CDR3 runs 14 residues. The CDR3 protein is CAWDRGSSHNEQFF. In DNA form, the CDR3 reads TGTGCCTGGGACCGTGGTTCCTCCCACAATGAGCAGTTCTTC.

The rearrangement joins TRBV4-2 to TRBJ1-2; D is unresolved. Germline V CDR1 and CDR2: LGHNA, YNFKEQ. Trimming pared 3 bases from V and 7 bases from J, leaving 18 bases between. The CDR3 runs to 15 residues. The DNA of the CDR3 is TGTGCCAGCAGCCATAAATTTGGCAGCAATATTGGCTACACCTTC. Translation: CASSHKFGSNIGYTF.

The V gene is TRBV5-1, the J gene TRBJ2-1, with 8 nucleotides matching TRBD2. Germline-derived CDR1 and CDR2 are SGHRS and YFSETQ. The length of the CDR3 is 16 residues. Trimming cost V 4 bases and J 5 bases; bases outside gene matches: 11. The CDR3 region is CASSTGGGGYNNEQFF. The CDR3 coding sequence is TGCGCCAGCAGCACGGGGGGCGGGGGGTATAACAATGAGCAGTTCTTC. Variable domain in full (rest from reference TRBV5-1 and TRBJ2-1): KAGVTQTPRYLIKTRGQQVTLSCSPISGHRSVSWYQQTPGQGLQFLFEYFSETQRNKGNFPGRFSGRQFSNSRSEMNVSTLELGDSALYLCASSTGGGGYNNEQFFGPGTRLTVL.

The CDR3 loop reads CATSDYYSSTDTQYF. As DNA, the CDR3 is TGTGCCACCAGTGACTACTACTCTAGCACAGATACGCAGTATTTT. This chain uses TRBV24-1 with TRBJ2-3, with D unclear. Trimming removed 4 bases from V and 0 bases from J, with 10 bases in between. Germline V gives CDR1 KGHDR, CDR2 SFDVKD. This CDR3 contains 15 residues.

This clonotype showed up just a few times. The chain is built from TRBV2 and TRBJ2-7, with D possibly called TRBD1 or TRBD2 (5 bases each). V lost 4 bases, J lost 7 bases, and 17 bases lay in between. The CDR3 length is 14 residues. CDR1 and CDR2 from the germline V gene are SNHLY and FYNNEI. CDR3 DNA: TGTGCCAGCAGTGGAACTAGGGGACCTTGGGAGCAGTACTTC. It yields the protein CASSGTRGPWEQYF.

V usage is TRBV7-2 and J usage is TRBJ2-1; 8 positions match TRBD1. The DNA end favors TRBJ2-7, so the J call may be wrong. The CDR3 covers 13 residues. From germline, CDR1 is SGHTA and CDR2 FQGNSA. The CDR3 nucleotides are TGTGCCAGCATTTACAGGGGGTACAATGAGCAGTACTTC. As protein: CASIYRGYNEQYF.

This chain links TRBV2 with TRBJ2-4; D remains ambiguous. With the DNA end fitting TRBJ2-7 better, the J assignment may be wrong. Germline V CDR1 and CDR2: SNHLY, FYNNEI. The CDR3 runs to 12 residues. CDR3 DNA: TGTGCCAGCAAGGCAGACCCCAACGAGCAGTACTTC. Translation: CASKADPNEQYF.

Only a few counts were recorded for this clonotype. The chain employs TRBV7-8 and TRBJ1-2; the D gene is possibly TRBD1 (5 bases). CDR1 is SGHVS and CDR2 is FQNEAQ in the germline V gene. Trimming shortened V by 4 bases and J by 6 bases, and 15 bases separated the two germline ends. This CDR3 is built from 14 residues. CDR3: CASSSNSGEHGYTF. CDR3 bases: TGTGCCAGCAGCTCGAACTCGGGGGAACATGGCTACACCTTC.

This chain joins TRBV29-1 and TRBJ2-7; D not certain. Germline V gives CDR1 SQVTM, CDR2 ANQGSEA. This CDR3 spans 11 amino acids. Between the trimmed V and J ends, which lost 7 bases and 4 bases, there was a span of 11 bases. The CDR3: CSAGVVYEQYF. The DNA for the CDR3 is TGCAGCGCTGGGGTGGTTTACGAGCAGTACTTC.

This clonotype was picked up a small number of times. The genes are TRBV20-1 and TRBJ2-7, with D possibly matching TRBD2 (6 bases). CDR3 length: 14 amino acids. The germline CDR1 and CDR2 sequences are DFQATT and SNEGSKA (reference sequence). V gave up 5 bases and J gave up 3 bases, with 17 bases separating them. The CDR3 here is CSASAGLGLYEQYF. DNA of the CDR3: TGCAGTGCTTCCGCGGGACTGGGGCTCTACGAGCAGTACTTC.

This clonotype was detected once. The J gene is TRBJ1-2, the V gene TRBV6-6; D gene uncertain. CDR3 length equals 12 residues. V lost 10 bases to trimming and J lost 3 bases, with 12 bases between them. CDR1 is MNHNY, CDR2 SVGAGI, per germline (reference sequence). The DNA of the CDR3 is TGTGCCATTTCAAACACTTACTATGGCTACACCTTC. Translated: CAISNTYYGYTF.

V and J are TRBV11-2 and TRBJ2-1; 8 bases are a match to TRBD1. CDR3 length equals 16 residues. Germline assignment: CDR1 SGHAT and CDR2 FQNNGV. The ends lost 2 bases at V and 5 bases at J; junction bases unmatched: 8. The CDR3 nucleotides read TGTGCCAGCAGCTTACTATCCGGACAGGGCGACAATGAGCAGTTCTTC. Translating it yields CASSLLSGQGDNEQFF.

The chain recombines TRBV4-1 with TRBJ2-3, with D possibly being TRBD2 (5 bases). With 1 base removed from V and 1 base from J, the gap between germline ends came to 9 bases. From germline, CDR1 is MGHRA and CDR2 YSYEKL. There are 15 residues in the CDR3. Here the CDR3 DNA reads TGCGCCAGCAGCCAAGTTCAAGCGGGCACAGATACGCAGTATTTT. Its translation is CASSQVQAGTDTQYF.

This rearrangement joins TRBV7-9 to TRBJ2-3; D tentatively reads TRBD1 or TRBD2 (5 bases each). V lost 5 bases and J 0 bases, leaving 9 bases between the germline ends. The CDR3 has 14 residues. In germline, CDR1 is SEHNR, CDR2 FQNEAQ (reference sequence). The CDR3 here is CASSRDPSTDTQYF. CDR3 DNA: TGTGCCAGCAGCCGGGACCCTAGCACAGATACGCAGTATTTT.

For this clonotype: This may arise from a read error, as a much more abundant clone is one base away. The chain carries TRBV29-1 and TRBJ2-7; the D is unclear. The germline V gene has CDR1 SQVTM and CDR2 ANQGSEA. The CDR3 is made up of 11 amino acids. Trimming stripped 7 bases from V and 4 bases from J, with 11 bases between. The CDR3 sequence is CSAHNMYEQYF. CDR3 DNA sequence: TGCAGCGCCCACAACATGTACGAGCAGTACTTC.

This clonotype was seen just once. V gene TRBV6-6 combines with J gene TRBJ1-1; D is unresolved. Deletions cut 2 bases from V and 4 bases from J, with 11 bases between. From germline, CDR1 is MNHNY and CDR2 SVGAGI (reference sequence). The CDR3 consists of 14 residues. CDR3 DNA: TGTGCCAGCAGTTACCCCTCGAAGGGCACTGAAGCTTTCTTT. Translating it yields CASSYPSKGTEAFF.

This clonotype appeared once. The CDR3 sequence: CSALEGEKLFF. The CDR3 DNA is TGCAGCGCCCTCGAGGGTGAAAAACTGTTTTTT. V usage is TRBV29-1 and J usage is TRBJ1-4, with D unclear. V dropped 7 bases and J dropped 7 bases, with 10 bases sitting between them. The germline V gene has CDR1 SQVTM and CDR2 ANQGSEA. This CDR3 region has 11 residues.

The rearrangement links TRBV6-6 to TRBJ2-7, with D perhaps assigned TRBD1 or TRBD2 (7 bases each). Trimming removed 4 bases from V and 5 bases from J, with 15 bases in between. Per the germline V gene, CDR1 is MNHNY and CDR2 is SVGAGI (reference sequence). There are 14 residues in the CDR3. The CDR3 nucleotides read TGTGCCAGCAGTTCCTTACAGGGGAGGGACGAGCAGTACTTC. Translated: CASSSLQGRDEQYF.

This clonotype was seen at least ten times. This chain links TRBV11-2 with TRBJ1-2, with D maybe TRBD1 (5 bases). Germline lookup yields CDR1 SGHAT and CDR2 FQNNGV. This CDR3 comprises 15 residues. Trimming stripped 1 base from V and 7 bases from J, with 16 bases between. CDR3 protein: CASSLVGTGALGYTF. The CDR3 coding sequence is TGTGCCAGCAGCTTAGTCGGGACCGGAGCCCTTGGCTACACCTTC.